This TCR beta chain is from a study of early T cells in non-severe SARS-CoV-2 infection. Study background: RNA in bulk from unsorted whole blood was sequenced, and chains were unpaired.

Attachment of unique molecular identifiers to individual cDNA molecules was performed. One entry per CDR3 protein, called by TCRdb with MiXCR from the 5' RACE reads. The profile shows approximately 97,000 distinct CDR3 sequences, roughly 9.6% of them singletons. General study points: Private and CD4 specificities were missed by VDJdb matching, which favored anti-spike CD8 responses.

As for this clonotype: Antigen: not known.

CDR1 and CDR2 from the germline V gene are LNHDA and SQIVND (reference sequence). The CDR3 spans 15 residues. The V and J ends lost 6 bases and 8 bases respectively, with 22 bases between them. The clonotype comes from an adult who was a healthcare worker with PCR-confirmed SARS-CoV-2 infection or an uninfected control (not recorded which). The source material was whole blood, sampled at baseline. This chain connects TRBV19 to TRBJ1-2, with D possibly matching TRBD1 (6 bases). This CDR3 is CASRTPGTPLEGYTF. The CDR3, as DNA: TGTGCCAGTAGGACACCCGGGACACCTCTGGAAGGCTACACCTTC.